A selection of T cell receptor beta chains follows, all from one sample in a study of T cell responses to AZD1222 COVID-19 vaccine. Some clones are missing from TCRdb's copy, which holds only in-frame ones; the method was immunoSEQ multiplex PCR. Among more than 85,000 clones listed, 88% were seen once. The material was peripheral blood, obtained on day 0 of AZD1222 vaccination. These receptors all come from an adult in good health. The CDR3 runs from the conserved cysteine through the conserved F or W. D genes are given only for firm matches. Clone size is not always given. Where it is, it says once, few, many or a class for expanded clones.

D gene	V gene	clone size	J gene	CDR3 DNA	CDR3 protein
TRBD2	TRBV6-5	-	TRBJ2-3	TGTGCCAGCAGTTACGGGACTAGCGGCACAGATACGCAGTATTTT	CASSYGTSGTDTQYF
-	TRBV5-4	-	TRBJ2-7	TGTGCCAGCAGCCTGGTAGGGGACGAGCAGTACTTC	CASSLVGDEQYF
-	TRBV2	-	TRBJ1-3	TGTGCCACTTCCCGGGACATCAGCTCTGGAAACACCATATATTTT	CATSRDISSGNTIYF
TRBD1	TRBV19	-	TRBJ1-3	TGTGCCAGTAGGCTACAGGGGACTGGAAACACCATATATTTT	CASRLQGTGNTIYF
TRBD1	TRBV5-1	-	TRBJ1-5	TGCGCCAGCAGCTTCTCCGGGACAGAAGGCCAGCCCCAGCATTTT	CASSFSGTEGQPQHF
-	TRBV5-6	-	TRBJ1-3	TGTGCCAGCAGCTTGGGCCGTGGACAGTTCTCTGGAAACACCATATATTTT	CASSLGRGQFSGNTIYF
TRBD2	TRBV11-2	-	TRBJ2-7	TGTGCCAGCAGCTTGGGCGGGAGCGGGTACTACGAGCAGTACTTC	CASSLGGSGYYEQYF
-	TRBV13	-	TRBJ2-7	TGTGCCAGCAGCTTAAGACAACGTCCCCCCTACGAGCAGTACTTC	CASSLRQRPPYEQYF
TRBD2	TRBV3-1/TRBV3-2	-	TRBJ2-7	TGTGCCAGCAGCCAAGACCCCAGCGGGAAAGTCTACGAGCAGTACTTC	CASSQDPSGKVYEQYF
-	TRBV9	-	TRBJ1-1	TGTGCCAGCAGCGTAGTAACACTGAACACTGAAGCTTTCTTT	CASSVVTLNTEAFF
TRBD1	TRBV10-2	-	TRBJ1-1	TGCGCCAGCAGTGAGACAGGGGCGAACACTGAAGCTTTCTTT	CASSETGANTEAFF
-	TRBV3-1/TRBV3-2	-	TRBJ2-7	TGTGCCAGCAGCCAGCCCGGGACCCCCTACGAGCAGTACTTC	CASSQPGTPYEQYF
TRBD1	TRBV7-9	-	TRBJ1-3	TGTGCCAGCAGCCTATCGTCGGGACAGGGATACTCTGGAAACACCATATATTTT	CASSLSSGQGYSGNTIYF
-	TRBV6-1	-	TRBJ2-5	TGTGCCAGCAGGGAAGGGCGGGAGACCCAGTACTTC	CASREGRETQYF
-	TRBV2	-	TRBJ1-2	TGTGCCAGCAGAGGGGACGCAGGGCACTATGGCTACACCTTC	CASRGDAGHYGYTF
TRBD2	TRBV5-1	-	TRBJ2-7	TGCGCCAGCAGCTTGGGCGGGACTAGCGGGAGACGCGAGCAGTACTTC	CASSLGGTSGRREQYF
TRBD2	TRBV15	-	TRBJ2-2	TGTGCCACCAGCCTTGCGGGAGGGAACACCGGGGAGCTGTTTTTT	CATSLAGGNTGELFF
-	TRBV18	-	TRBJ2-5	TGTGCCAGCTCACCACCGGGTCAAACGAGGGAGACCCAGTACTTC	CASSPPGQTRETQYF
TRBD2	TRBV18	-	TRBJ2-3	TGTGCCAGCTCACCCACGGAGCGGGAGGGCCCGACAGATACGCAGTATTTT	CASSPTEREGPTDTQYF
TRBD1	TRBV4-1	-	TRBJ2-1	TGCGCCAGCAAGGACAGGGAGGACAATGAGCAGTTCTTC	CASKDREDNEQFF
-	TRBV7-2	once	TRBJ1-4	TGTGCCAGCAGCTTAGAGGGCTTCGGCAGGGGAGGATCTAATGAAAAACTGTTTTTT	CASSLEGFGRGGSNEKLFF
-	TRBV12-3/TRBV12-4	-	TRBJ2-2	TGTGCCAGCAGTTTAAGGGTAGCCGGGGAGCTGTTTTTT	CASSLRVAGELFF
-	TRBV5-6	once	TRBJ1-2	TGTGCCAGCAGCTTGGGATTTCCCGGAGGGGGCTACACCTTC	CASSLGFPGGGYTF
TRBD1	TRBV19	-	TRBJ1-5	TGTGCCAGTAGTATAGTAAGAGGGGGCTCAGGCAATCAGCCCCAGCATTTT	CASSIVRGGSGNQPQHF
-	TRBV12-1	-	TRBJ1-5	TGTGCCAGCAGCTTACGGGACGGGTTAGGGCCCCAGCATTTT	CASSLRDGLGPQHF
-	TRBV13	-	TRBJ2-5	TGTGCCAGCAGCTCCCCAGGTGGGGTCGAGACCCAGTACTTC	CASSSPGGVETQYF
-	TRBV4-1	-	TRBJ1-1	TGCGCCAGCAGCCAAGAATCCCTAACTGAAGCTTTCTTT	CASSQESLTEAFF
TRBD1	TRBV5-1	once	TRBJ1-2	TGCGCCAGCAGCACCAGACAGGGGGTAGTTGACGGCTACACCTTC	CASSTRQGVVDGYTF
-	TRBV30	-	TRBJ1-5	TGTGCCTGGAGTGTACAAGGTGGACAGCCCCAGCATTTT	CAWSVQGGQPQHF
-	TRBV10-2	-	TRBJ2-2	TGCGCCACCCTGACAGAGTCACTATCCGGGGAGCTGTTTTTT	CATLTESLSGELFF
-	TRBV5-1	-	TRBJ1-1	TGCGCCAGCAGCTTGGCAAGGGGCCCTGAAGCTTTCTTT	CASSLARGPEAFF
TRBD1	TRBV24-1	few	TRBJ1-5	TGTGCCACCAGTGAGGGGGACAGGGCGGATCAGCCCCAGCATTTT	CATSEGDRADQPQHF
-	TRBV3-1/TRBV3-2	once	TRBJ1-6	TGTGCCAGCAGCCAAGACAGGTCGGGCGCACCCCTCCACTTT	CASSQDRSGAPLHF
-	TRBV7-4	-	TRBJ1-1	TGTGCCAGCAGCCCCCTCCCTCGCAACACTGAAGCTTTCTTT	CASSPLPRNTEAFF
-	TRBV7-9	once	TRBJ1-5	TGTGCCAGCAGCCCCCCTGGCGGACACAATCAGCCCCAGCATTTT	CASSPPGGHNQPQHF
-	TRBV5-5	-	TRBJ2-1	TGTGCCAGCACCAGACAGCGATACTCCTACAATGAGCAGTTCTTC	CASTRQRYSYNEQFF
TRBD2	TRBV5-4	once	TRBJ2-7	TGTGCCAGCAGCTTGAAGCGGGAGAGCTCCTACGAGCAGTACTTC	CASSLKRESSYEQYF
-	TRBV12-3/TRBV12-4	-	TRBJ2-7	TGTGCCAGCAGTTTCAGTGGTCCCGGCGAGCAGTACTTC	CASSFSGPGEQYF
-	TRBV3-1/TRBV3-2	-	TRBJ1-2	TGTGCCAGCAGCCAAAGAAACGGCAGGGGAGGCGGCTACACCTTC	CASSQRNGRGGGYTF
-	TRBV7-2	-	TRBJ2-3	TGTGCCAGCAGCTTAGCGCCAACGGAGCGCACAGATACGCAGTATTTT	CASSLAPTERTDTQYF
TRBD1	TRBV3-1/TRBV3-2	few	TRBJ1-1	TGTGCCAGCAGCCATTACCGGGACAGGGGGACTGAAGCTTTCTTT	CASSHYRDRGTEAFF
-	TRBV11-2	-	TRBJ2-3	TGTGCCAGCAGCTTAGTTGCAGATACGCAGTATTTT	CASSLVADTQYF
-	TRBV5-1	-	TRBJ1-1	TGCGCCAGCAGCGCCCAGGTGAACACTGAAGCTTTCTTT	CASSAQVNTEAFF
-	TRBV5-5	-	TRBJ1-4	TGTGCCAGCAGCTTGGCCGGGCCCCAGGGGCTTGAAAAACTGTTTTTT	CASSLAGPQGLEKLFF
-	TRBV5-4	-	TRBJ1-1	TGTGCCAGCAGCTTGGGGGGGCAATTCACTGAAGCTTTCTTT	CASSLGGQFTEAFF
-	TRBV6-5	once	TRBJ1-6	TGTGCCAGCACGAGCAGGGCCAATTCACCCCTCCACTTT	CASTSRANSPLHF
TRBD1	TRBV11-2	-	TRBJ1-1	TGTGCCAGCAGCTTAAATGGACAGGCTTTAGGGAACACTGAAGCTTTCTTT	CASSLNGQALGNTEAFF
-	TRBV6-5	-	TRBJ2-7	TGTGCCAGCAGTTCATGGGGGAGTACCTACGAGCAGTACTTC	CASSSWGSTYEQYF
-	TRBV10-3	-	TRBJ2-1	TGTGCCATCAGTGACCGCGCGGAGGGGAGTGAGCAGTTCTTC	CAISDRAEGSEQFF
-	TRBV6-7	few	TRBJ2-7	TGTGCCAGCAGTTACTCTGCTGACTACGAGCAGTACTTC	CASSYSADYEQYF
TRBD1	TRBV6-1	-	TRBJ1-1	TGTGCCAGCAGTGACAGGGGGTACACTGAAGCTTTCTTT	CASSDRGYTEAFF
-	TRBV19	-	TRBJ1-6	TGTGCCAGTAGTATAGATCGTTGGAATTCACCCCTCCACTTT	CASSIDRWNSPLHF
-	TRBV10-1	-	TRBJ1-1	TGCGCCAGGGTCGGCTGGGACCTGATGAACACTGAAGCTTTCTTT	CARVGWDLMNTEAFF
-	TRBV5-5	few	TRBJ2-5	TGTGCCAGCTGGGGGCCGCGGGAGACCCAGTACTTC	CASWGPRETQYF
TRBD2	TRBV29-1	-	TRBJ2-1	TGCAGCGCGGGGACTAGCGGGTACAATGAGCAGTTCTTC	CSAGTSGYNEQFF